This TCR beta chain emerged from a study of vaccination effects on CD4 cells after COVID-19 (dated by TCRdb to between 2022 and 2023). Broadly, across the study: To identify antigen-specific CD4+ T cell clonotypes by their expansion, the ViraFEST assay first stimulated PBMC with viral peptide pools and then applied TCR sequencing. Post-vaccine samples across the study were collected a median of 72 days after the second dose, with a range of 14 to 241. Under 2.5 million PBMC per well were cultured with around 10 ug/ml peptides in IMDM containing around 5% human AB serum, about 9.7 IU/ml IL-2 and gentamicin. The study compared SARS-CoV-2 spike-specific CD4+ TCR repertoires before and after mRNA vaccination in COVID-19 convalescent patients and infection-naive vaccine recipients. Altogether, around 9 COVID-19 convalescent patients and a few SARS-CoV-2-naive healthy vaccine recipients made up the full study. Cultures from other donors in the study were sequenced using the Oncomine TCR Beta short-read assay on an Illumina iSeq 100.

The CDR1 and CDR2 encoded by the germline V gene (reference sequence) are SEHNR and FQNEAQ. Trimming costs V 3 bases and J 7 bases, and their ends lie 21 bases apart. The CDR3 runs 16 residues from the cysteine to the phenylalanine. Solely the CDR3 DNA is kept, with 48 bases framed from the first base. Library prep was done by the immunoSEQ multiplex PCR assay. DNA from the cultured and isolated CD4+ T cells underwent TCR beta CDR3 sequencing. For the original study's pipeline: Non-productive TCR sequences were removed and reads were trimmed to the CDR3 region, keeping CDR3s of at least 7 amino acids. Antigen-specific clonotypes were identified with the MANAFEST web app by comparing expansion in peptide wells against reference cultures. To count as positive, a clone had to show expansion at FDR<0.05 compared with the reference and with all other wells, an odds ratio above 5, and a frequency above 0.1% in two replicate wells. A clonotype was called cross-reactive if it was significantly expanded both in SARS-CoV-2 spike wells and in at least one common cold coronavirus spike condition. Using the stringdist R package, CDR3 similarity was measured by Levenshtein distance, and unrooted trees were constructed with ape in R 3.6.1. TCRdb holds this immuneACCESS table with in-frame rearrangements only. Some clones are missing; in checked studies, unresolved V genes explain under half, and the rest has no known cause. The V and J calls and clone size come from that table; D and trimming were worked out from the DNA. This sample has tens of thousands of clones in its table, and approximately 79% of those were observed once. The ten top clones hold more than 2% of the sample.

This clone has only a few counts. Its cognate antigen has yet to be identified. No quality values exist for individual bases; no much larger clone is one base distant. Broad study findings and their caveats: In healthy vaccine recipients, vaccine-induced clones were almost all SARS-CoV-2 mono-reactive, with only 1 of 255 being cross-reactive with common cold coronaviruses. Clones induced by infection and clones induced by vaccination both contracted markedly at late timepoints after vaccination, which fits with T cell responses waning over time. The study was limited by a small number of convalescent patients and lacked early post-infection timepoints.

After approximately eleven days of culture, CD4+ T cells were isolated with the EasySep CD4+ T cell isolation kit. Each participant got two doses of an mRNA SARS-CoV-2 vaccine, either BNT162b2 or mRNA-1273. The absence of prior SARS-CoV-2 infection in healthy vaccine recipients was confirmed by negative nucleocapsid antibodies before and after vaccination. On days 3 and 7, half of the culture medium was replaced with fresh IL-2-containing medium. Each peptide stimulation condition was cultured in triplicate wells unless otherwise noted. PBMC were separated from whole blood using Ficoll-Paque Plus gradient centrifugation and were then either cryopreserved at -140C or used fresh. The QIAamp micro DNA kit was used to extract genomic DNA from the cultured CD4+ T cells.

The rearrangement joined TRBV7-9 to TRBJ1-2; no D gene can be assigned with confidence. The sequence was collected from a human donor who received a COVID-19 vaccine. The sequences come from CD4+ T cells from PBMCs cultured without peptide, collected after COVID-19 vaccination. The DNA is TGTGCCAGCAGCTTCTATCCCTTCCTGGGAGGAACTGGCTACACCTTC. This is translated as CASSFYPFLGGTGYTF. Full variable domain (CDR3 extended with the reference TRBV7-9 and TRBJ1-2 proteins): DTGVSQNPRHKITKRGQNVTFRCDPISEHNRLYWYRQTLGQGPEFLTYFQNEAQLEKSRLLSDRFSAERPKGSFSTLEIQRTEQGDSAMYLCASSFYPFLGGTGYTFGSGTRLTVV.